This record concerns one TCR beta chain sequence. Everyone who took part was 18 to 89 years old, and they came from about 25 US areas. The sample comes from a study of blood T cell repertoires in COVID-19. In the study overall: Collection of acute and convalescent COVID-19 samples took place in the United States, Italy and Spain. T cells, B-cell-depleted T cells, or PBMCs provided the cDNA or gDNA that served as material.

Clones were sequenced by immunoSEQ multiplex PCR, and TCRdb holds only the in-frame ones, with some missing. The sample carries hundreds of thousands of clones, approximately 90% recorded once. The receptor was isolated from a woman aged 18-35 years who had recovered from COVID-19. Sequencing was carried out using PBMCs or T cells enriched from blood (not recorded which).

In DNA form, the CDR3 reads TGTGCCAGCAGCTCGGGACTAGCGGGGCTTTCAGATACGCAGTATTTT. Encoded protein: CASSSGLAGLSDTQYF. The V and J genes are TRBV7-2 and TRBJ2-3, with TRBD2 matching over 13 bases. The CDR3 is 16 residues long. Germline-derived CDR1 and CDR2 are SGHTA and FQGNSA. V was pared by 4 bases and J by 4 bases, with 5 bases of the junction left unmatched.